The T cell receptor (beta chain) described here comes from a study of blood T cell repertoires in COVID-19. Study details: Both acute and convalescent COVID-19 samples were obtained from the United States, Italy and Spain. T cells, B-cell-depleted T cells, or PBMCs provided the cDNA or gDNA that served as material.

The CDR3 covers 13 residues. V lost 0 bases to trimming and J lost 4 bases, with 6 bases between them. The germline gives CDR1 MNHEY, CDR2 SVGAGI. This clone was picked up one time. In the study's own analysis: For nucleated cells, counts were estimated from reference gene primer amplification. The table came from immunoSEQ multiplex PCR; TCRdb's copy has only in-frame clones and leaves some out. V, J and clone size were drawn from that table, and D and trimming were deduced from the DNA. This sample has 52,000 or so clones, with 90% to 95% found just once. The source material was peripheral blood. The receptor comes from a woman older than 75 with acute or convalescent COVID-19. This chain links TRBV6-5 with TRBJ1-2, with D perhaps matching TRBD1 (5 bases). The CDR3 sequence: CASSYSDSYGYTF. DNA of the CDR3: TGTGCCAGCAGTTACTCCGACAGCTATGGCTACACCTTC.